This T cell receptor (beta chain) was sequenced in a study of memory CD4+ T cells and cytomegalovirus serostatus (dated by TCRdb to between 2018 and 2020). In the study overall: The cohort included 35 or so healthy adults from Belgium, of whom 9 were CMV seropositive and 24 were CMV seronegative. CD4+ memory TCRbeta repertoires of a Belgian cohort with known cytomegalovirus serostatus were sequenced in order to replicate a published TCR-based CMV serostatus classifier.

Taken from the germline V gene (reference sequence), the CDR1 and CDR2 loops are LNHDA and SQIVND. V loses 4 bases at its end and J loses 5 bases; junction bases beyond the gene matches: 14. Spanning cysteine to phenylalanine, the CDR3 consists of 18 amino acids. CDR3 DNA only is kept here, 54 bases in frame from base 1. Genomic DNA was extracted from sorted cells with the Quick-DNA Microprep Kit. TCRbeta DNA was amplified with the immunoSEQ hsTCRbeta kit following the manufacturer's protocol. TCRbeta libraries were sequenced on an Illumina MiSeq instrument. The original pipeline was this. Following removal of out-of-frame sequences, more than 2,000,000 distinct TCRbeta sequences were retained, with an average of around 70,000 per individual. Two values were used to score each individual: the count of 164 previously reported CMV-associated TCRbeta sequences and the total count of productive distinct TCRbeta sequences. A beta-binomial model was reimplemented in Python, and random forests from scikit-learn, run with default parameters, were trained on data from the US cohort. Classifier performance on the Belgian cohort was summarized as median AUC with percentile confidence intervals over 10,000 bootstrap iterations. TCRdb took over this immuneACCESS table, retaining in-frame rearrangements with V and J assigned. Such tables are incomplete; in checked studies, under half of the missing clones stem from an unresolved V gene, and the remainder is unexplained. That table furnishes V, J and clone size, whereas the DNA furnished D and trimming. The sample table lists some 44,000 clones, 78% of them with a count of one. Less than 0.6% of the sample belongs to the ten largest clones.

On this clone itself: Which antigen it targets is not known. No quality values exist for individual bases; no much larger clone is one base distant.

Single viable CD3+CD4+CD8-CD45RO+ cells were sorted as memory CD4+ T cells on a FACSAria II. To determine CMV serostatus, a Roche Elecsys assay was used that detects serum IgG against CMV pp150, pp28, p38 and p52. After thawing, total CD4+ T cells were enriched by positive selection with CD4 magnetic microbeads. The samples came from a separate study whose specific focus was interrogating the CD4+ T cell memory repertoire. Following standard operating procedures, peripheral blood mononuclear cells were isolated and cryopreserved, while serum was kept at -80 degrees C. Staining used CD3-PerCP (BW264/56), CD4-APC (RPA-T4), CD45RO-PE (UCHT1) and CD8-Pacific Orange (3B5) antibodies, with Sytox blue excluding non-viable cells. General study outcomes and caveats: Among the 160 or so previously reported CMV-associated TCRbeta sequences, some 70 showed up in the CD4+ memory repertoires, with each one found in between one and five individuals. CMV serostatus prediction reached a median bootstrapped AUC of about 0.96 with the original framework and 0.91 with a US-trained random forest. The results were interpreted as suggesting that the CMV-associated TCR signature is mostly present in the CD4+ memory repertoire. Only CD4+CD45RO+ memory cells were sequenced, unlike the original study, which covered naive and memory CD4+ and CD8+ populations. On the Belgian cohort, the classifier based on the original framework reached a median bootstrapped AUC of 0.95, with a 95% CI of 0.76-1.00.

The receptor's source is an adult in good health and CMV-seronegative. Specimen: memory CD4+ T cells from blood. The V gene is TRBV19 and the J gene is TRBJ2-2, and 9 junctional nucleotides match TRBD1. For the CDR3, the sequence is CASSTGQGVVRMTGELFF. The DNA reads TGTGCCAGTAGTACGGGACAGGGAGTTGTCAGGATGACCGGGGAGCTGTTTTTT.